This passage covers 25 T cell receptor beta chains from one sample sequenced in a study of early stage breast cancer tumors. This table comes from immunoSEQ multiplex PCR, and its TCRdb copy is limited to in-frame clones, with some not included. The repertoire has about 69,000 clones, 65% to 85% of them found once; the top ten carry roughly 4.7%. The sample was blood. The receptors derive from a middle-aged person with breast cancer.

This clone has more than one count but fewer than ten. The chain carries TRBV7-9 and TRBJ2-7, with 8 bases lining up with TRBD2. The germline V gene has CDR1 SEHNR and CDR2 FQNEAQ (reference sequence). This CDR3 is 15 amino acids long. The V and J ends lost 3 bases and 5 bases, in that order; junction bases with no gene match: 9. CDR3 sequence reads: CASSFSSAGDHEQYF. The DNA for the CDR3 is TGTGCCAGCAGCTTCTCTTCAGCGGGAGACCACGAGCAGTACTTC.

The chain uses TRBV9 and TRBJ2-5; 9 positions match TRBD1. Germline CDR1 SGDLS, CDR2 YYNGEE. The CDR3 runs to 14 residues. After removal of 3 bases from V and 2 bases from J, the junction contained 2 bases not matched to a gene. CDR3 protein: CASSGDRGQETQYF. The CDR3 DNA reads TGTGCCAGCAGCGGAGACAGGGGGCAAGAGACCCAGTACTTC.

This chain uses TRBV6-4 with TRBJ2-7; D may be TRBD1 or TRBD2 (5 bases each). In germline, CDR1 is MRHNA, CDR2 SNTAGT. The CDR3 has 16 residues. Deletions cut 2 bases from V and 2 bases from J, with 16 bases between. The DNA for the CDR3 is TGTGCCAGCAGTGACCGGACGAGGGGAACCGCCTACGAGCAGTACTTC. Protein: CASSDRTRGTAYEQYF.

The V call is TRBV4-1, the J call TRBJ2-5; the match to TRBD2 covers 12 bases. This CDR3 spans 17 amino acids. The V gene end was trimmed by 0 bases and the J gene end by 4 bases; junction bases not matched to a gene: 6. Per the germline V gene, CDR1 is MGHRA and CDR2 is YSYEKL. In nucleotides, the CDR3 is TGCGCCAGCAGCCAAGATCTAGCGGGAGGGCCTAGAGAGACCCAGTACTTC. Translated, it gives CASSQDLAGGPRETQYF.

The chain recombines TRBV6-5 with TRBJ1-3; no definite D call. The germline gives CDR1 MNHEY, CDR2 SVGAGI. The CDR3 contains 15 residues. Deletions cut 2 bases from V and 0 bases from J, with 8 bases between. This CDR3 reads CASSYRANSGNTIYF. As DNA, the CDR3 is TGTGCCAGCAGTTACAGGGCAAACTCTGGAAACACCATATATTTT.

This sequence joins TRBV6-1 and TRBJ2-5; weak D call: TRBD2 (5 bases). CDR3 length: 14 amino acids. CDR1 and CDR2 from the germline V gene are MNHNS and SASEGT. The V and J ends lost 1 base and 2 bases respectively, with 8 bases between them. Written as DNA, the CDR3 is TGTGCCAGCAGTGAAGGGCTAGCACAAGAGACCCAGTACTTC. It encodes CASSEGLAQETQYF.

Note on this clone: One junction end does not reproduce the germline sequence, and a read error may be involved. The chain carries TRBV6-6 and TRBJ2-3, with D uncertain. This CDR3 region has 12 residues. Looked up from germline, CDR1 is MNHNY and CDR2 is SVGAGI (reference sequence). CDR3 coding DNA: TGTGCCAGCAGTCACTCCACAGATACGCAGTATTTT. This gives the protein CASSHSTDTQYF.

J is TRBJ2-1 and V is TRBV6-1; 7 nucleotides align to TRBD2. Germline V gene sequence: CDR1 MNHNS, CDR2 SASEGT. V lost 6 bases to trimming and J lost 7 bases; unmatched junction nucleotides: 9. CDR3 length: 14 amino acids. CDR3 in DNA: TGTGCCAGCAGGAGCTGGGGGGAGGGTAATGAGCAGTTCTTC. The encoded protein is CASRSWGEGNEQFF.

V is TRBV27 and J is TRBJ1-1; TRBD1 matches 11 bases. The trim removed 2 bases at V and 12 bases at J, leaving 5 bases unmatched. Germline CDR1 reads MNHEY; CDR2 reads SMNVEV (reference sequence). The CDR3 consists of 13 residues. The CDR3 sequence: CASSLGQGAISFF. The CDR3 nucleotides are TGTGCCAGCAGTTTAGGACAGGGGGCGATATCTTTCTTT.

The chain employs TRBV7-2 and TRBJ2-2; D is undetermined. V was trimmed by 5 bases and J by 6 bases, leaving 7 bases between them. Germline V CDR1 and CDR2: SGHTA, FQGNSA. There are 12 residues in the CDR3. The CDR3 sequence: CASSPRSGELFF. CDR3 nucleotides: TGTGCCAGCAGCCCCCGTTCCGGGGAGCTGTTTTTT.

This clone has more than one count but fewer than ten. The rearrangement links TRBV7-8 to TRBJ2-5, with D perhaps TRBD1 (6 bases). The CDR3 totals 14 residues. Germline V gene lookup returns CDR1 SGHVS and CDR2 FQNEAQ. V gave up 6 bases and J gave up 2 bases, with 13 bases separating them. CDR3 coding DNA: TGTGCCAGCAGACAAAGACAGGCTCAAGAGACCCAGTACTTC. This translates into CASRQRQAQETQYF. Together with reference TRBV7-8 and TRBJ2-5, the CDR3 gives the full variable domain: GAGVSQSPRYKVAKRGQDVALRCDPISGHVSLFWYQQALGQGPEFLTYFQNEAQLDKSGLPSDRFFAERPEGSVSTLKIQRTQQEDSAVYLCASRQRQAQETQYFGPGTRLLVL.

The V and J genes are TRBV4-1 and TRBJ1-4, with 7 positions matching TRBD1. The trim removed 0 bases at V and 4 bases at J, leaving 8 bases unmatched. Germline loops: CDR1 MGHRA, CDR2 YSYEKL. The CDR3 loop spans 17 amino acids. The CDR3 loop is CASSQDLGRGLNEKLFF. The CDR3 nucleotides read TGCGCCAGCAGCCAAGATCTCGGAAGGGGGCTTAATGAAAAACTGTTTTTT.

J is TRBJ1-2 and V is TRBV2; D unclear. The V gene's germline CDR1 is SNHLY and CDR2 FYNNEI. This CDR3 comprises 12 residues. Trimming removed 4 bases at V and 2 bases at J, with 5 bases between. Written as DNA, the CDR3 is TGTGCCAGCAGTGTAGCCAACTATGGCTACACCTTC. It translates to CASSVANYGYTF.

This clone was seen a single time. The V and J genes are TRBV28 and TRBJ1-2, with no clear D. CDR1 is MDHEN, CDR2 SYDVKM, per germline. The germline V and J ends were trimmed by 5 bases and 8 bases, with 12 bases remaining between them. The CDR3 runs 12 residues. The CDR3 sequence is CASSPPPEGYTF. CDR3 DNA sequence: TGTGCCAGCAGTCCGCCACCGGAGGGCTACACCTTC.

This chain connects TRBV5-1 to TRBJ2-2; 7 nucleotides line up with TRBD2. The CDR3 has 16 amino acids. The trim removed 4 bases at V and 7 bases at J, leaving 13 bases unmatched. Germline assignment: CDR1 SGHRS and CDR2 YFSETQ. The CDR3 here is CASSQSSSGGSGELFF. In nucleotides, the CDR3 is TGCGCCAGCAGCCAGAGCTCTAGCGGCGGAAGCGGGGAGCTGTTTTTT.

The chain's CDR3 is CASRRRLAEISGANVLTF. In nucleotides, the CDR3 is TGTGCCAGCAGACGACGACTAGCGGAGATCTCTGGGGCCAACGTCCTGACTTTC. V and J are TRBV5-4 and TRBJ2-6; TRBD2 aligns across 9 bases. V shed 5 bases and J 0 bases; nucleotides not matched to a gene: 9. The CDR3 covers 18 residues. The germline V gene has CDR1 SGHNT and CDR2 YYREEE (reference sequence).

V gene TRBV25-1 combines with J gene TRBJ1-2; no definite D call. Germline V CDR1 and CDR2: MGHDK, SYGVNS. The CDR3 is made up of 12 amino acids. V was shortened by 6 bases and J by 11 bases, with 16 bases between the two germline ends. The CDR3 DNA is TGTGCCAGCAGCAGCGGTACCGTTAGATACACCTTC. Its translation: CASSSGTVRYTF.

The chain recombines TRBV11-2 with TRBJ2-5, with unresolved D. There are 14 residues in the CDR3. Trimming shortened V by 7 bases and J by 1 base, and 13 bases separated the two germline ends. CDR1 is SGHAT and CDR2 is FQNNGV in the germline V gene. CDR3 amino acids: CASTRSWVQETQYF. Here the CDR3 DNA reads TGTGCCAGCACCCGGAGTTGGGTCCAAGAGACCCAGTACTTC.

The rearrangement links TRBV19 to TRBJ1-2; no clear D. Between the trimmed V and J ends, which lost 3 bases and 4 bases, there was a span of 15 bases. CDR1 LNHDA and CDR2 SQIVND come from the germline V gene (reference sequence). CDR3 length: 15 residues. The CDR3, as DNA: TGTGCCAGTAGTATTCAAGGCAGAATCTTCTATGGCTACACCTTC. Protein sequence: CASSIQGRIFYGYTF.

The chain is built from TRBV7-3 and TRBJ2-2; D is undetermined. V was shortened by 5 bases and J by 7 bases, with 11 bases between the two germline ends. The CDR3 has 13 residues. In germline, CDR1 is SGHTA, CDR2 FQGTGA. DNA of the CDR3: TGTGCCAGCAGCCTTCAGTGGCGCGGGGAGCTGTTTTTT. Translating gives CASSLQWRGELFF.

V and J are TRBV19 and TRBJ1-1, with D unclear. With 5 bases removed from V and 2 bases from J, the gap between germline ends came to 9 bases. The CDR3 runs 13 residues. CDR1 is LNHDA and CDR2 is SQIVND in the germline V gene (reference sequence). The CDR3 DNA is TGTGCCAGTAGTTCTCTGGGAAACACTGAAGCTTTCTTT. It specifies CASSSLGNTEAFF.

CDR3 DNA sequence: TGTGCCAGCTCACCGGAGGGCGCGAACACTGAAGCTTTCTTT. Translated: CASSPEGANTEAFF. The chain couples TRBV18 to TRBJ1-1; D gene uncertain. This CDR3 contains 14 residues. Per the germline V gene, CDR1 is KGHSH and CDR2 is LQKENI. V lost 3 bases to trimming and J lost 1 base, with 9 bases between them. The variable domain in full, completed from reference TRBV18 and TRBJ1-1, reads NAGVMQNPRHLVRRRGQEARLRCSPMKGHSHVYWYRQLPEEGLKFMVYLQKENIIDESGMPKERFSAEFPKEGPSILRIQQVVRGDSAAYFCASSPEGANTEAFFGQGTRLTVV.

As DNA, the CDR3 is TGTGCCAGCAGTGAGACTCGGGGGACTACGAACACCGGGGAGCTGTTTTTT. Translating it yields CASSETRGTTNTGELFF. The chain employs TRBV27 and TRBJ2-2; 7 positions agree with TRBD2. The trim removed 5 bases at V and 0 bases at J, leaving 9 bases unmatched. The germline V gene has CDR1 MNHEY and CDR2 SMNVEV (reference sequence). The CDR3 loop spans 17 amino acids.

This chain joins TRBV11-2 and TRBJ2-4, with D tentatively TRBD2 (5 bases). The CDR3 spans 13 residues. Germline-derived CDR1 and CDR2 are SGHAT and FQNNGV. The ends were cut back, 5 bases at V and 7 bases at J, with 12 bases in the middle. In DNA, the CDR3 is TGTGCCAGCAGCCTAGCCGGGCCGAACATTCAGTACTTC. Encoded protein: CASSLAGPNIQYF.

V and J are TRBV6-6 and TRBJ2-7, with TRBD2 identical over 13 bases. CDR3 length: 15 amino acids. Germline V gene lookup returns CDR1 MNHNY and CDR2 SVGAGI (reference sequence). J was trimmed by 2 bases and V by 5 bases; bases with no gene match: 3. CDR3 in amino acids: CASSDGTSGTYEQYF. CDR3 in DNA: TGTGCCAGCAGTGACGGGACTAGCGGGACCTACGAGCAGTACTTC.